These T cell receptor beta chains were read from a single sample in a study of pediatric ulcerative colitis. Using immunoSEQ multiplex PCR, the repertoire was profiled, and TCRdb retains in-frame clones only, with some absent. The sample includes over 30,000 clones, around 80% of them seen just once. Sequenced: gut tissue. All receptors derive from a boy under 18 with mild ulcerative colitis. Both conserved end residues are part of each CDR3. A D gene is named only where the DNA matches it firmly. The listing skips clone size in some rows; elsewhere it reads once, few, many or a size class.

.	TRBV9	TRBJ1-2	.	CASSVASSAAARGYTF	TGTGCCAGCAGCGTAGCCTCATCCGCGGCAGCACGGGGCTACACCTTC
.	TRBV2	TRBJ1-1	.	CASSEFRNQEAFF	TGTGCCAGCAGTGAATTCCGAAACCAGGAAGCTTTCTTT
.	TRBV11-2	TRBJ1-6	few	CASSFLRTGSGSPLHF	TGTGCCAGCAGCTTCTTACGAACAGGGTCGGGTTCACCCCTCCACTTT
TRBD1	TRBV6-1	TRBJ2-7	.	CASSRPGQGLIEQYF	TGTGCCAGCAGTCGACCGGGACAGGGACTAATCGAGCAGTACTTC
TRBD1	TRBV7-8	TRBJ2-7	.	CASSFFIRQGHEQYF	TGTGCCAGCAGCTTTTTCATTCGACAGGGCCACGAGCAGTACTTC
TRBD1	TRBV6-1	TRBJ2-7	.	CASNKQGLGYEQYF	TGTGCCAGCAATAAACAGGGGCTTGGCTACGAGCAGTACTTC
TRBD1	TRBV5-6	TRBJ1-1	.	CASSRTGTGTEAFF	TGTGCCAGCAGTCGTACCGGGACAGGGACTGAAGCTTTCTTT
.	TRBV6-1	TRBJ1-2	.	CASSATENYGYTF	TGTGCCAGCAGTGCGACAGAGAACTATGGCTACACCTTC
.	TRBV15	TRBJ2-1	.	CATSRDIGAYNEQFF	TGTGCCACCAGCAGAGATATAGGGGCCTACAATGAGCAGTTCTTC
.	TRBV30	TRBJ1-4	few	CAWIDREIEKLFF	TGTGCCTGGATCGATCGGGAAATTGAAAAACTGTTTTTT
.	TRBV4-1	TRBJ2-1	.	CASSRPTGTNEQFF	TGCGCCAGCAGCCGCCCTACAGGGACGAATGAGCAGTTCTTC
.	TRBV7-2	TRBJ1-2	.	CASSTTGTVYGYTF	TGTGCCAGCAGCACTACCGGGACGGTCTATGGCTACACCTTC
.	TRBV9	TRBJ2-2	.	CASRRQGGTGELFF	TGTGCCAGCAGGCGACAGGGAGGGACCGGGGAGCTGTTTTTT
.	TRBV14	TRBJ2-1	.	CASSQEGDNEQFF	TGTGCCAGCAGCCAAGAAGGGGACAATGAGCAGTTCTTC
.	TRBV11-3	TRBJ2-6	.	CASGEAFGANVLTF	TGTGCCAGCGGGGAGGCCTTTGGGGCCAACGTCCTGACTTTC
.	TRBV18	TRBJ1-3	.	CASSPNGQSTIYF	TGTGCCAGCTCACCTAACGGCCAAAGCACCATATATTTT
.	TRBV21-1	TRBJ1-1	.	CASSKCRNTEAFF	TGTGCCAGCAGCAAATGTAGGAACACTGAAGCTTTCTTT
TRBD2	TRBV6-1	TRBJ2-2	.	CASSEVAGGVYTGELFF	TGTGCCAGCAGTGAAGTCGCCGGGGGGGTTTACACCGGGGAGCTGTTTTTT
TRBD1	TRBV19	TRBJ2-7	.	CASRDRGSYEQYF	TGTGCCAGTCGGGACAGGGGCTCCTACGAGCAGTACTTC
.	TRBV19	TRBJ1-5	once	CASSIRKWAGDQPQHF	TGTGCCAGTAGTATTAGGAAGTGGGCAGGGGACCAGCCCCAGCATTTT
.	TRBV30	TRBJ1-1	few	CAWREFNEAFF	TGTGCCTGGAGGGAGTTCAATGAAGCTTTCTTT
TRBD2	TRBV7-2	TRBJ2-7	.	CASSLWGSGGSYEQYF	TGTGCCAGCAGCTTATGGGGTAGCGGGGGATCCTACGAGCAGTACTTC
.	TRBV6-1	TRBJ2-7	.	CASSQQVQGEQYF	TGTGCCAGCAGTCAACAGGTGCAGGGCGAGCAGTACTTC
.	TRBV29-1	TRBJ2-3	.	CSVGMGDTQYF	TGCAGCGTTGGTATGGGTGATACGCAGTATTTT
.	TRBV5-1	TRBJ1-1	.	CASSPSLQGLNTEAFF	TGCGCCAGCAGCCCTTCATTACAGGGATTGAACACTGAAGCTTTCTTT
TRBD2	TRBV4-2	TRBJ2-3	.	CASSQRAGTLTDTQYF	TGTGCCAGCAGCCAGAGAGCGGGGACCCTCACAGATACGCAGTATTTT
.	TRBV6-5	TRBJ1-6	few	CASSHDRINSPLHF	TGTGCCAGCAGTCACGACAGGATTAATTCACCCCTCCACTTT
.	TRBV6-1	TRBJ1-1	few	CASRRSEAFF	TGTGCCAGCAGGCGTTCTGAAGCTTTCTTT
.	TRBV2	TRBJ2-7	few	CASSPLGRSYEQYF	TGTGCCAGCAGCCCATTAGGACGAAGCTACGAGCAGTACTTC
.	TRBV15	TRBJ1-2	.	CATSRDSAFYGYTF	TGTGCCACCAGCAGAGATTCCGCCTTTTATGGCTACACCTTC
.	TRBV14	TRBJ1-2	.	CASSYKVWDTYGYTF	TGTGCCAGCAGCTACAAGGTCTGGGACACCTATGGCTACACCTTC